Following are 12 T cell receptor beta chains from one sample sequenced in a study of blood T cell repertoires in COVID-19. This table comes from immunoSEQ multiplex PCR, and its TCRdb copy is limited to in-frame clones, with some not included. The repertoire consists of 360,000 or so clones, with roughly 87% occurring once and the leading ten covering around 3%. Material: PBMCs or T cells enriched from blood (not recorded which). The receptors stem from a woman younger than 45 who had recovered from COVID-19.

V and J are TRBV6-6 and TRBJ2-7; TRBD2 might be the D (5 bases). Trimming removed 6 bases at V and 5 bases at J, with 8 bases between. The CDR3 is made up of 11 amino acids. The germline V gene encodes CDR1 MNHNY and CDR2 SVGAGI (reference sequence). The CDR3 region is CASRKGDEQYF. DNA of the CDR3: TGTGCCAGCAGGAAGGGAGACGAGCAGTACTTC.

This clone showed up just a few times. The genes are TRBV18 and TRBJ1-4; the D is unclear. Germline V CDR1 and CDR2: KGHSH, LQKENI. With 6 bases removed from V and 7 bases from J, the gap between germline ends came to 15 bases. The CDR3 has 14 amino acids. The CDR3 coding sequence is TGTGCCAGCTCTTCCGGGAGTATTGGTGAAAAACTGTTTTTT. This encodes CASSSGSIGEKLFF.

The V gene is TRBV5-8, the J gene TRBJ2-7, with 7 bases aligning to TRBD1. The germline CDR1 and CDR2 sequences are SGHTS and YDEGEE. V was pared by 3 bases and J by 0 bases, with 6 bases of the junction left unmatched. The CDR3 extends over 15 amino acids. The DNA of the CDR3 is TGTGCCAGCAGCTATGGGACAGCCTCCTCCTACGAGCAGTACTTC. Its translation: CASSYGTASSYEQYF.

The chain employs TRBV18 and TRBJ2-6; D unresolved. This CDR3 is built from 15 residues. The germline V gene has CDR1 KGHSH and CDR2 LQKENI. V lost 6 bases to trimming and J lost 5 bases, with 14 bases between them. CDR3 bases: TGTGCCAGCTCGGCAGGAATTTTACGGGCCAACGTCCTGACTTTC. It translates to CASSAGILRANVLTF.

Only one count was recorded for this clone. The rearrangement joins TRBV28 to TRBJ1-4; 7 nucleotides align to TRBD1. The CDR3 is 15 amino acids. V was clipped by 5 bases and J by 6 bases; unmatched bases: 9. The germline V gene has CDR1 MDHEN and CDR2 SYDVKM. As DNA, the CDR3 is TGTGCCAGCAGTCCCGGACAGGCATCCGATGAAAAACTGTTTTTT. Its translation: CASSPGQASDEKLFF. Supplemented by reference TRBV28 and TRBJ1-4, the full variable domain reads DVKVTQSSRYLVKRTGEKVFLECVQDMDHENMFWYRQDPGLGLRLIYFSYDVKMKEKGDIPEGYSVSREKKERFSLILESASTNQTSMYLCASSPGQASDEKLFFGSGTQLSVL.

The V call is TRBV27, the J call TRBJ2-7, with 8 bases matching TRBD1. The ends lost 4 bases at V and 4 bases at J; junction bases unmatched: 9. Germline V gene sequence: CDR1 MNHEY, CDR2 SMNVEV (reference sequence). The CDR3 contains 15 residues. This CDR3 is CASSWSTGGGYEQYF. The CDR3, as DNA: TGTGCCAGCAGTTGGTCAACAGGGGGTGGGTACGAGCAGTACTTC.

The rearrangement links TRBV15 to TRBJ2-5; D gene ambiguous. The CDR3 runs to 15 residues. V dropped 1 base and J dropped 2 bases, with 11 bases sitting between them. Germline V gene lookup returns CDR1 LNHNV and CDR2 YYDKDF (reference sequence). The CDR3 is CATSRVSRNQETQYF. DNA for the CDR3: TGTGCCACCAGCAGAGTTTCGCGGAATCAAGAGACCCAGTACTTC.

The V and J genes are TRBV6-5 and TRBJ2-1; TRBD2 matches 10 bases. The CDR3 has 15 amino acids. In germline, CDR1 is MNHEY, CDR2 SVGAGI. J gave up 7 bases and V 8 bases, and 11 bases lay outside the gene matches. The CDR3 region is CASQHSGRIVNEQFF. The CDR3, as DNA: TGTGCCAGCCAGCATAGCGGGAGGATAGTAAATGAGCAGTTCTTC.

In its sample, this clone was seen a few times. V usage is TRBV5-1 and J usage is TRBJ2-2; possibly TRBD1 for D (6 bases). Germline values: CDR1 SGHRS, CDR2 YFSETQ. The V end was cut by 5 bases, the J end by 4 bases, with 12 bases between. The CDR3 has 14 residues. The CDR3 nucleotides read TGCGCCAGCAGTATGGGGGCGGCCACCGGGGAGCTGTTTTTT. Its protein is CASSMGAATGELFF.

The chain uses TRBV28 and TRBJ1-5, with D tentatively TRBD1 (5 bases). The V gene lost 6 bases and the J gene lost 1 base, with 13 bases spanning the gap. Germline V CDR1 and CDR2: MDHEN, SYDVKM. This CDR3 has 15 amino acids. CDR3 protein: CASSLPGVSNQPQHF. CDR3 DNA sequence: TGTGCCAGCAGCCTTCCGGGGGTAAGCAATCAGCCCCAGCATTTT. The full variable domain, rest sourced from reference TRBV28 and TRBJ1-5, is DVKVTQSSRYLVKRTGEKVFLECVQDMDHENMFWYRQDPGLGLRLIYFSYDVKMKEKGDIPEGYSVSREKKERFSLILESASTNQTSMYLCASSLPGVSNQPQHFGDGTRLSIL.

The chain joins TRBV14 to TRBJ1-4; D call uncertain. Trimming cost V 6 bases and J 0 bases, with 5 bases left between them. Germline V gives CDR1 SGHDN, CDR2 FVKESK. This CDR3 has 13 residues. The CDR3 DNA sequence: TGTGCCAGCAGGCGAACAACTAATGAAAAACTGTTTTTT. Its protein is CASRRTTNEKLFF.

J is TRBJ2-1 and V is TRBV18, with a weak D call TRBD1 (5 bases). Between the trimmed V and J ends, which lost 3 bases and 6 bases, there was a span of 18 bases. Germline V gene data show CDR1 as KGHSH and CDR2 as LQKENI. The CDR3 contains 16 residues. The CDR3 sequence is CASSPHWGPRVNEQFF. CDR3 in DNA: TGTGCCAGCTCACCCCACTGGGGCCCACGGGTCAATGAGCAGTTCTTC.